This TCR beta chain was captured by sequencing in a study of T-cell reconstitution after alpha-beta-depleted transplantation in children. There are 16 residues in the CDR3. Trimming removed 2 bases from V and 8 bases from J, with 20 bases in between. Germline V lookup: CDR1 SGHDT, CDR2 YYEEEE. Construction of the TCRbeta library involved unique molecular identifiers. TCRdb called the PCR reads again in MiXCR, with one record for every CDR3 protein. The sample yields 250,000 to 350,000 distinct CDR3 sequences, more than 9% seen once. This clonotype showed up many times. Sample: PBMCs from the stem cell graft donor, taken from the stem cell graft. The source of this sequence is a human donor who donated a stem cell graft to a child with SCID. The chain carries TRBV5-6 and TRBJ2-4; D is undetermined. As DNA, the CDR3 is TGTGCCAGCAGCTTTGACATGAGGTCCCAAAGGGACATTCAGTACTTC. Translating it yields CASSFDMRSQRDIQYF.